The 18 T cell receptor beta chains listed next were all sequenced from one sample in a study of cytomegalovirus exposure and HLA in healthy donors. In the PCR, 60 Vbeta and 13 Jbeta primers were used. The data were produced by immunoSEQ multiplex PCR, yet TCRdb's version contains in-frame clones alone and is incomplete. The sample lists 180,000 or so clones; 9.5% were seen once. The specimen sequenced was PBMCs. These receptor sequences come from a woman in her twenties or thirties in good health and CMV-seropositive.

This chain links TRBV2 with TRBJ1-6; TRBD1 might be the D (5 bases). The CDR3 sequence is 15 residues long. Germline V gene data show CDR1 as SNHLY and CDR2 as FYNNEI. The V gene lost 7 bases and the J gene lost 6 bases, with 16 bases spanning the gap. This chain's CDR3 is CASMEGAAFNSPLHF. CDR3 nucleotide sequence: TGTGCCAGCATGGAAGGGGCAGCCTTTAATTCACCCCTCCACTTT.

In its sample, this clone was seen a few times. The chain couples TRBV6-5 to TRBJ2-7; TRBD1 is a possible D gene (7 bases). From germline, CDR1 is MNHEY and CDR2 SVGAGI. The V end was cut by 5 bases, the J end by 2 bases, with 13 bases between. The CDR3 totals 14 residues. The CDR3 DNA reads TGTGCCAGCAGTCGACAGGGAGGAACCTACGAGCAGTACTTC. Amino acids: CASSRQGGTYEQYF.

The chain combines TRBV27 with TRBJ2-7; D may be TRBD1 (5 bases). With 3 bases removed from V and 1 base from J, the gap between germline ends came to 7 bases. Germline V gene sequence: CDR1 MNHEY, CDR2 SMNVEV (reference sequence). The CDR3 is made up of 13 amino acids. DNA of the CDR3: TGTGCCAGCAGTTTGGGGCCTTCCTACGAGCAGTACTTC. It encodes CASSLGPSYEQYF.

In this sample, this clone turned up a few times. This CDR3 is CASRGGQGSYGYTF. Written as DNA, the CDR3 is TGTGCCAGCAGGGGGGGACAGGGGTCCTATGGCTACACCTTC. The V gene is TRBV6-1, the J gene TRBJ1-2, with 10 positions matching TRBD1. CDR3 size: 14 residues. Germline V gives CDR1 MNHNS, CDR2 SASEGT. The V segment lost 6 bases and the J segment 4 bases; nucleotides outside the gene matches: 5.

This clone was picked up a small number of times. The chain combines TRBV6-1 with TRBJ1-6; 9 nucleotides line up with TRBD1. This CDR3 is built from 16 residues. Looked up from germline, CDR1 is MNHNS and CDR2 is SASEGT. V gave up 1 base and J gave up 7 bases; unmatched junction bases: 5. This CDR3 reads CASSEEGTGLNSPLHF. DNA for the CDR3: TGTGCCAGCAGTGAAGAAGGGACAGGGTTGAATTCACCCCTCCACTTT.

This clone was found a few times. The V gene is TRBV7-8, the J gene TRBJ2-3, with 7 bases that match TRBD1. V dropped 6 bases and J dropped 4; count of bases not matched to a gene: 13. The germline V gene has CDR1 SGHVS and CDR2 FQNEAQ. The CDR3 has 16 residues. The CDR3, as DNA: TGTGCCAGCAGGCCGGGGTCGAGACAGGGTGCAGATACGCAGTATTTT. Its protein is CASRPGSRQGADTQYF.

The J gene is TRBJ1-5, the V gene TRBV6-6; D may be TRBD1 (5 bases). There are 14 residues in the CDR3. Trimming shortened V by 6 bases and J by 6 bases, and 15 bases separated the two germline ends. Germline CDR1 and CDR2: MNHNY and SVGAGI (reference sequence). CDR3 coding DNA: TGTGCCAGCAGGTCTTTGGGGCCGGCTCAGCCCCAGCATTTT. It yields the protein CASRSLGPAQPQHF.

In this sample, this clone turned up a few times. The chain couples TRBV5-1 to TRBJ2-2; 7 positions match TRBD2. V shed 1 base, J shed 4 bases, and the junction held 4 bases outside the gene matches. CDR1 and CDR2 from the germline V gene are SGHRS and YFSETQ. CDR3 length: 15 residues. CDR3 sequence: CASSLSTSATGELFF. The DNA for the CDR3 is TGCGCCAGCAGCTTGAGTACTAGCGCCACCGGGGAGCTGTTTTTT.

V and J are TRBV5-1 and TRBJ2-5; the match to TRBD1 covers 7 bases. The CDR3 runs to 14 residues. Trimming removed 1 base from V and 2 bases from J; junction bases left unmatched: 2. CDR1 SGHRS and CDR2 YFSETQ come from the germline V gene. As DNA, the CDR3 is TGCGCCAGCAGCTTGAAGGGACAGCAAGAGACCCAGTACTTC. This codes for CASSLKGQQETQYF.

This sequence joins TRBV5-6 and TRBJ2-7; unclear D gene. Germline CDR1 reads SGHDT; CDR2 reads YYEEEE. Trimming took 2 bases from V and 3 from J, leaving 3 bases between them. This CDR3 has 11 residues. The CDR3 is CASSFYYEQYF. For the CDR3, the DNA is TGTGCCAGCAGCTTTTACTACGAGCAGTACTTC.

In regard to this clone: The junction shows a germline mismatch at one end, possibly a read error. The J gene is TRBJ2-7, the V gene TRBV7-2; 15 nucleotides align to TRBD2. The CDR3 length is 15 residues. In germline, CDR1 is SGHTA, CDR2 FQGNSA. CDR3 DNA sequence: TGTGCCAGCAGCCTTTCCGGGACTAGCGGGAGGCTGGGGAACTTC. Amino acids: CASSLSGTSGRLGNF.

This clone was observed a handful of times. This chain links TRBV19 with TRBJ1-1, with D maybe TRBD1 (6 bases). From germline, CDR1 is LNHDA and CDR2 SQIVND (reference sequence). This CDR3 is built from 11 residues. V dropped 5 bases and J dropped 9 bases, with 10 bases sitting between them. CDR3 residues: CASSFGQKAFF. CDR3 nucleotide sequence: TGTGCCAGTAGTTTTGGACAGAAAGCTTTCTTT.

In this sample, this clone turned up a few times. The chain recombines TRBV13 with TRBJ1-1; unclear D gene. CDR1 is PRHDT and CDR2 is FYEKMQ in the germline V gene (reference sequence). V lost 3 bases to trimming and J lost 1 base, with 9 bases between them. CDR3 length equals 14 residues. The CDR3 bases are TGTGCCAGCAGCTTTCGGGGAGGGAACACTGAAGCTTTCTTT. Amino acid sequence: CASSFRGGNTEAFF.

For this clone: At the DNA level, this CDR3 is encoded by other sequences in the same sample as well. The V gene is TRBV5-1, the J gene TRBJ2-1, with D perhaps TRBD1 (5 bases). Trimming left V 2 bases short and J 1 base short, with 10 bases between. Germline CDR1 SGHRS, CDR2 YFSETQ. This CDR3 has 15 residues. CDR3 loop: CASSLGQGSYNEQFF. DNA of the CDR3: TGCGCCAGCAGCTTAGGGCAGGGTTCCTACAATGAGCAGTTCTTC.

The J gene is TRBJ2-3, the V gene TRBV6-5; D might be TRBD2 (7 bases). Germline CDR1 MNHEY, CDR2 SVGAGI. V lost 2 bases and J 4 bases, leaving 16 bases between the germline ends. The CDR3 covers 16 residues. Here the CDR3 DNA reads TGTGCCAGCAGTTACGGGGGCGGGAGAGTCTCAGATACGCAGTATTTT. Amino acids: CASSYGGGRVSDTQYF.

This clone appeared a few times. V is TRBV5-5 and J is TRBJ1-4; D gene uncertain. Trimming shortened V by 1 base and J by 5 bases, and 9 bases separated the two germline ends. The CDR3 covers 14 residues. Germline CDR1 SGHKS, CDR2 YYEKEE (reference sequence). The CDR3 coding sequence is TGTGCCAGCAGCTTGTTAGGAGGCAATGAAAAACTGTTTTTT. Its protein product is CASSLLGGNEKLFF.

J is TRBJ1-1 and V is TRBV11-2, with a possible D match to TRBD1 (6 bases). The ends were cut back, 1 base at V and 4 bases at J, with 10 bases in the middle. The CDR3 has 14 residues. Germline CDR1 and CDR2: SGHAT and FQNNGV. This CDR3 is CASSLVRGGTEAFF. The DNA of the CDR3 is TGTGCCAGCAGCTTAGTTAGAGGGGGCACTGAAGCTTTCTTT. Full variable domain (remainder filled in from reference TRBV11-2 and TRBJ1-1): EAGVAQSPRYKIIEKRQSVAFWCNPISGHATLYWYQQILGQGPKLLIQFQNNGVVDDSQLPKDRFSAERLKGVDSTLKIQPAKLEDSAVYLCASSLVRGGTEAFFGQGTRLTVV.

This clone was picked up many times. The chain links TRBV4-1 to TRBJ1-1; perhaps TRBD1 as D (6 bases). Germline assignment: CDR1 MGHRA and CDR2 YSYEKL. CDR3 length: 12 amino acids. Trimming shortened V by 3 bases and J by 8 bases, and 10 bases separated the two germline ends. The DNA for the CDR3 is TGCGCCAGCAGCCAGGCAGGGGCCGAAGCTTTCTTT. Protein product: CASSQAGAEAFF.